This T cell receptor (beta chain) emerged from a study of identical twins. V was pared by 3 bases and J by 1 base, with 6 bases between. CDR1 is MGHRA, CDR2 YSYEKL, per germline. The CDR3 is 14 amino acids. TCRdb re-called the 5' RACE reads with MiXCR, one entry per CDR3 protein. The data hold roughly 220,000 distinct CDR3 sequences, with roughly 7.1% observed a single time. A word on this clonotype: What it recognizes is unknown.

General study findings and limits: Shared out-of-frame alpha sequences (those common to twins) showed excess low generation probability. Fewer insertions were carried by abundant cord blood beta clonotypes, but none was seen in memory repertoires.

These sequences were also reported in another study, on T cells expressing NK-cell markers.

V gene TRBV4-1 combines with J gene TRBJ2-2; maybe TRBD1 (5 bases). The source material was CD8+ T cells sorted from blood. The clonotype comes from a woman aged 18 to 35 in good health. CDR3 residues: CASSQQGNTGELFF. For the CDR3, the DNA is TGCGCCAGCAGCCAGCAGGGGAACACCGGGGAGCTGTTTTTT.